This record looks at one TCR beta chain sequence and its context. Under the authors' procedure: Amplification of reference gene primers was used by the study to estimate nucleated cell counts. The method was immunoSEQ multiplex PCR; TCRdb's version includes in-frame clones alone and lacks a portion of them. Clonal size and the V and J genes are those of that table, whereas D and trimming came from the DNA. The sample includes 190,000 or so clones, around 85% of them seen just once. The sample originates from a study of blood T cell repertoires in COVID-19. Study background: COVID-19 samples, acute and convalescent, were from the United States, Italy and Spain. Nucleic acid was either cDNA or gDNA, and it came from T cells, B-cell-depleted T cells, or PBMCs.

CDR3 length equals 16 residues. Germline assignment: CDR1 MNHNS and CDR2 SASEGT. V lost 4 bases to trimming and J lost 3 bases; unmatched junction nucleotides: 9. The TCR comes from an elderly woman with acute or convalescent COVID-19. The sequenced material came from peripheral blood. The V gene is TRBV6-1, the J gene TRBJ2-1; 7 bases map to TRBD2. DNA of the CDR3: TGTGCCAGCAGTGCCTCAGCGGCGGGGGACTACAATGAGCAGTTCTTC. Its protein is CASSASAAGDYNEQFF.